This entry is about one T cell receptor beta chain. The target antigen is unknown. This entry comes from a study of chemoradiotherapy in HPV16-positive cancers. Whole-study context: Candidate HPV-specific T-cell clones and common TCR motifs came from functional assays in a couple of HPV16-positive patients. Study outcomes and limitations: Candidate HPV-specific clones and E7-related TCR motifs grew in tumor during treatment. Better recurrence-free survival went with HPV-responsive T-cell expansion in HPV16-positive patients. Functional assays defining HPV-specific T cells used only a couple of HPV16-positive patients.

V lost 2 bases, J lost 0 bases, and 6 bases lay in between. The CDR3 consists of 14 residues. Germline V gene lookup returns CDR1 SGHRS and CDR2 YFSETQ. Some clones are missing from TCRdb's copy, which holds only in-frame ones; the method was immunoSEQ multiplex PCR. The sample consists of 12,000 or so clones, 85% to 90% of them appearing once. The source was blood, collected from a patient who underwent chemoradiotherapy. The receptor was derived from a human donor with HPV-associated anogenital cancer. This chain joins TRBV5-1 and TRBJ1-3; D might be TRBD1 (5 bases). This CDR3 is CASSLQASGNTIYF. The CDR3 coding sequence is TGCGCCAGCAGCTTACAGGCCTCTGGAAACACCATATATTTT.